This TCR beta chain was found in a study of shared clonotypes between healthy human individuals. Background on the study: The people who gave samples were a couple of women and a few men aged 18 to 49. Each donor's CD8 memory used one plate, CD8 naive two, each CD4 subset three.

The table lists this clone with a few counts. Study processing details: ImmunoSEQ sequences covered only the junction and lacked quality scores; filtering therefore differed. The data were produced by immunoSEQ multiplex PCR, yet TCRdb's version contains in-frame clones alone and is incomplete. V and J calls plus clone size are reproduced from that table; the DNA served to infer D and trimming. The table has over a million clones, 78% seen once. There are 12 residues in the CDR3. The ends were cut back, 7 bases at V and 3 bases at J, with 7 bases in the middle. Germline lookup yields CDR1 SGHTA and CDR2 FQGNSA.

This clonotype originated in a man aged 18 to 35 in good health. Some clones in this sample may be carry-over from other donors' samples. Sequenced sample: memory CD4+ T cells from PBMCs. The subset: CD45RA-negative fraction. The chain recombines TRBV7-2 with TRBJ1-3; no definite D call. CDR3 sequence: CASTINGNTIYF. The CDR3 DNA is TGTGCCAGCACCATCAATGGAAACACCATATATTTT.